Following are 21 T cell receptor beta chains from one sample sequenced in a study. TCRdb independently ran MiXCR on the 5' RACE reads; one entry per CDR3 protein. The top ten hold 2.5% to 3% of the sample, which has tens of thousands of distinct CDR3 sequences, around 18% seen once. Sequencing was carried out using naive CD4+ T cells sorted from a lymph node. As for subset: naive CD4+ T cells, CD4+CD45RA+CD25-. These receptors were obtained from a female donor with breast cancer.

This chain uses TRBV7-8 with TRBJ2-6; D assignment may be TRBD1 or TRBD2 (5 bases each). The CDR3 runs to 15 residues. Per the germline V gene, CDR1 is SGHVS and CDR2 is FQNEAQ. V was cut by 0 bases and J by 4 bases, with 7 bases left in between. CDR3 amino acids: CASSLAGTGANVLTF. The CDR3 DNA is TGTGCCAGCAGCTTAGCGGGGACCGGGGCCAACGTCCTGACTTTC.

The CDR3 loop is CASSVGQGTMRSQPQHF. In nucleotides, the CDR3 is TGTGCCAGCAGCGTTGGACAGGGGACGATGAGGAGTCAGCCCCAGCATTTT. V and J are TRBV7-9 and TRBJ1-5; TRBD1 agrees at 9 bases. The CDR3 is made up of 17 amino acids. V trimming: 5 bases; J trimming: 6 bases; junction bases outside the gene matches: 14. Germline V gene data show CDR1 as SEHNR and CDR2 as FQNEAQ (reference sequence). The full variable domain, with the rest looked up from reference TRBV7-9 and TRBJ1-5, is DTGVSQNPRHKITKRGQNVTFRCDPISEHNRLYWYRQTLGQGPEFLTYFQNEAQLEKSRLLSDRFSAERPKGSFSTLEIQRTEQGDSAMYLCASSVGQGTMRSQPQHFGDGTRLSIL.

The chain has TRBV24-1 and TRBJ2-2; 7 bases are shared with TRBD1. The CDR3 spans 17 residues. In germline, CDR1 is KGHDR, CDR2 SFDVKD. V was pared by 3 bases and J by 5 bases, with 11 bases of the junction left unmatched. CDR3 sequence (DNA): TGTGCCACCAGTGATCCCTGGACCACAGGGGCTACCGGGGAGCTGTTTTTT. It translates to CATSDPWTTGATGELFF.

This clonotype appeared once. A much larger clone lies one base from this, so it may be a read error. CDR3 bases: TGTGTCAGCAGTACCGGGACACAAGAGACCCAGTACTTC. Its translation is CVSSTGTQETQYF. The J gene is TRBJ2-5, the V gene TRBV7-6, with a weak D call TRBD1 (6 bases). The germline CDR1 and CDR2 sequences are SGHVS and FNYEAQ. This CDR3 has 13 residues.

There are a few counts of this clonotype. The V call is TRBV20-1, the J call TRBJ2-1; 9 nucleotides agree with TRBD1. The CDR3 contains 19 residues. Unmatched junction bases numbered 19, after V lost 7 bases and J lost 0 bases. The germline V gene has CDR1 DFQATT and CDR2 SNEGSKA (reference sequence). CDR3 coding DNA: TGCAGTGTACGACCTGGGACAGGGTTGACGAGAAGCTCCTACAATGAGCAGTTCTTC. Its translation: CSVRPGTGLTRSSYNEQFF.

This clonotype was recorded many times. The CDR3 DNA follows: TGCGCCAGCCGAAACAGGGCGTTGAACACTGAAGCTTTCTTT. Its protein is CASRNRALNTEAFF. The chain uses TRBV4-1 and TRBJ1-1, with a weak D call TRBD1 (6 bases). CDR1 is MGHRA, CDR2 YSYEKL, per germline. V lost 8 bases and J lost 0, with 13 bases in between. This CDR3 contains 14 residues.

For this clonotype: A much larger clone lies a single base off, so this may be a read error. The chain recombines TRBV6-2 or TRBV6-3 with TRBJ2-1; D unresolved. This CDR3 spans 13 amino acids. The V gene lost 2 bases and the J gene lost 2 bases, with 4 bases spanning the gap. Germline V gene data show CDR1 as MNHEY and CDR2 as SVGEGT. The CDR3 spells CASSYLAYNEQFF. The CDR3 nucleotides are TGTGCCAGCAGTTACCTCGCCTACAATGAGCAGTTCTTC.

This sequence joins TRBV7-3 and TRBJ2-2; D perhaps matches TRBD2 (6 bases). Per the germline V gene, CDR1 is SGHTA and CDR2 is FQGTGA. Trimming removed 5 bases from V and 6 bases from J, with 10 bases in between. The length of the CDR3 is 13 residues. CDR3 protein: CASSPGGSGELFF. The DNA for the CDR3 is TGTGCCAGCAGCCCCGGAGGGTCCGGGGAGCTGTTTTTT.

This chain uses TRBV28 with TRBJ1-5; D call uncertain. CDR3 length: 15 residues. Germline assignment: CDR1 MDHEN and CDR2 SYDVKM. Trimming pared 5 bases from V and 4 bases from J, leaving 15 bases between. CDR3: CASSPRRIGNQPQHF. The CDR3 bases are TGTGCCAGCAGTCCAAGACGGATCGGTAATCAGCCCCAGCATTTT.

The genes are TRBV5-1 and TRBJ2-7; TRBD2 might be the D (5 bases). Germline CDR1 SGHRS, CDR2 YFSETQ. The CDR3 extends over 15 amino acids. With 0 bases removed from V and 1 base from J, the gap between germline ends came to 11 bases. The CDR3: CASSLVGGRSYEQYF. The CDR3 coding sequence is TGCGCCAGCAGCTTGGTAGGAGGCCGTTCCTACGAGCAGTACTTC.

The V call is TRBV7-3, the J call TRBJ2-1; D is undetermined. V lost 5 bases and J lost 7, with 12 bases in between. The CDR3 spans 13 residues. Germline V gene sequence: CDR1 SGHTA, CDR2 FQGTGA. Here the CDR3 reads CASSTIDGNEQFF. The CDR3 DNA is TGTGCCAGCAGCACCATCGACGGGAATGAGCAGTTCTTC.

Only a few counts were recorded for this clonotype. This chain links TRBV7-2 with TRBJ2-6; D is unclear. The CDR3 loop spans 17 amino acids. The germline V gene encodes CDR1 SGHTA and CDR2 FQGNSA. V lost 4 bases and J 0 bases, leaving 13 bases between the germline ends. The CDR3 reads CASSSSAQISGANVLTF. The CDR3 DNA is TGTGCCAGCAGCTCGTCAGCGCAGATCTCTGGGGCCAACGTCCTGACTTTC.

The chain couples TRBV4-3 to TRBJ2-1, with 8 bases matching TRBD2. V lost 4 bases to trimming and J lost 9 bases; unmatched junction nucleotides: 14. CDR1 and CDR2 from the germline V gene are LGHNA and YSLEER. CDR3 length equals 16 residues. The CDR3 DNA follows: TGCGCCAGCAGCCGAGGCACTAACCGGGGGGGGGTTGAGCAGTTCTTC. Translating gives CASSRGTNRGGVEQFF.

This clonotype was found a few times. The chain links TRBV7-2 to TRBJ2-7; tentative D call: TRBD2 (6 bases). Germline V gene data show CDR1 as SGHTA and CDR2 as FQGNSA. The ends were cut back, 5 bases at V and 3 bases at J, with 11 bases in the middle. The CDR3 spans 13 residues. In DNA, the CDR3 is TGTGCCAGCAGCCCGGGACTCGACTACGAGCAGTACTTC. Protein product: CASSPGLDYEQYF.

This clonotype was seen only a few times. V and J are TRBV4-1 and TRBJ1-3; no firm D call. V dropped 4 bases and J dropped 0 bases, with 4 bases sitting between them. The CDR3 has 13 amino acids. CDR1 is MGHRA and CDR2 is YSYEKL in the germline V gene. The CDR3 here is CASSRYSGNTIYF. The CDR3 DNA sequence: TGCGCCAGCAGCCGATACTCTGGAAACACCATATATTTT.

The chain has TRBV7-8 and TRBJ1-5; the D gene is possibly TRBD1 (6 bases). Germline V gene lookup returns CDR1 SGHVS and CDR2 FQNEAQ. The CDR3 loop spans 15 amino acids. The ends were cut back, 0 bases at V and 6 bases at J, with 12 bases in the middle. For the CDR3, the DNA is TGTGCCAGCAGCTTAGCAGGGGGTTGGTTTCAGCCCCAGCATTTT. It is translated as CASSLAGGWFQPQHF.

Comments on this clonotype: The junction shows a germline mismatch at one end, possibly a read error. V gene TRBV29-1 combines with J gene TRBJ2-2; perhaps D is TRBD1 or TRBD2 (5 bases each). The CDR3 sequence is 14 residues long. Germline-derived CDR1 and CDR2 are SQVTM and ANQGSEA. In nucleotides, the CDR3 is TGCAGCGCCCAGGGAAAGGGGAACACCGGGGAGCTATTTTTT. Translating it yields CSAQGKGNTGELFF.

This rearrangement joins TRBV2 to TRBJ1-1; maybe TRBD1 (5 bases). Trimming shortened V by 5 bases and J by 1 base, and 14 bases separated the two germline ends. CDR1 is SNHLY and CDR2 is FYNNEI in the germline V gene. This CDR3 is 15 amino acids long. CDR3: CASSQQGISNTEAFF. DNA of the CDR3: TGTGCCAGCAGTCAGCAGGGCATATCGAACACTGAAGCTTTCTTT.

This clonotype was picked up a small number of times. The chain links TRBV7-3 to TRBJ2-3; D is perhaps TRBD2 (6 bases). The CDR3 loop spans 15 amino acids. CDR1 is SGHTA and CDR2 is FQGTGA in the germline V gene. V gave up 3 bases and J gave up 4 bases, with 14 bases separating them. The CDR3 sequence is CASSLSGLRADTQYF. The CDR3 bases are TGTGCCAGCAGCTTGAGCGGGTTGCGAGCAGATACGCAGTATTTT.

The gene calls are TRBV12-3 or TRBV12-4 and TRBJ2-3; D may be TRBD1 or TRBD2 (5 bases each). The CDR3 has 13 amino acids. V lost 7 bases to trimming and J lost 8 bases, with 16 bases between them. CDR3 sequence: CASTPGPRVTQYF. Written as DNA, the CDR3 is TGTGCCAGCACCCCGGGACCCCGCGTTACGCAGTATTTT.

The rearrangement links TRBV6-1 to TRBJ1-4; perhaps TRBD1 as D (6 bases). V shed 7 bases and J shed 8 bases, with 23 bases lying between them. The CDR3 is made up of 16 amino acids. Germline lookup yields CDR1 MNHNS and CDR2 SASEGT. Here the CDR3 reads CASKGISGQSNEKLFF. The CDR3 coding sequence is TGTGCCAGCAAGGGAATCTCTGGACAGTCAAACGAAAAACTGTTTTTT.